This T cell receptor (beta chain) was sequenced in a study of lymphopenia after photon versus proton radiotherapy. Measured with immunoSEQ multiplex PCR; TCRdb has only the in-frame clones, and not every one. The sample contains tens of thousands of clones, 65% to 85% of which appear only once. CDR1 is MNHEY, CDR2 SMNVEV, per germline (reference sequence). Trimming took off 5 bases at V and 1 base at J, with 14 bases between the two ends. This CDR3 comprises 15 residues. With regard to this clone: What it binds is unknown.

Whole-study results and caveats: Photon-treated patients lost naive T cells and TCR diversity; proton-treated stayed stable. A bigger post-nadir fall in TCR diversity correlated inversely with survival time in deceased patients. Post-nadir diversity loss with photons came from oligoclonal expansion, particularly CD8+ Temra cells.

Sequenced here: peripheral blood, sampled from a patient treated with proton-based radiotherapy. This rearrangement joins TRBV27 to TRBJ1-1; D not certain. The receptor was derived from a man aged 55 to 69 with pancreatic cancer. CDR3 in amino acids: CASSPRNSGNTEAFF. CDR3 coding DNA: TGTGCCAGCAGTCCCCGAAACAGTGGGAACACTGAAGCTTTCTTT.